What follows is one T cell receptor beta chain and its context. This sample is drawn from a study of blood T cell repertoires in COVID-19. V shed 1 base and J 3 bases; nucleotides not matched to a gene: 2. CDR1 is MNHEY and CDR2 is SMNVEV in the germline V gene (reference sequence). The CDR3 covers 14 residues. This table comes from immunoSEQ multiplex PCR, and its TCRdb copy is limited to in-frame clones, with some not included. The repertoire holds more than 20,000 clones, with 80% as singletons. Sequences were obtained from peripheral blood. The receptor's source is a man in his 60s with active COVID-19. The chain links TRBV27 to TRBJ1-1; TRBD1 matches at 7 bases. For the CDR3, the DNA is TGTGCCAGCAGTTTATGGCAGGGGGACACTGAAGCTTTCTTT. Encoded protein: CASSLWQGDTEAFF.